The subject of this entry is one T cell receptor beta chain. What it recognizes is unknown. Isolated RNA was reverse transcribed in full, so expressed TCRB transcripts were sequenced. The method was immunoSEQ multiplex PCR; TCRdb's version includes in-frame clones alone and lacks a portion of them. The sample consists of more than 550,000 clones, over 13% of them appearing once. These data belong to a study of beta chain features in type 1 diabetes. Broader study findings: Within each of all four CD4+ subsets, Type 1 diabetes patients had TCRB CDR3s that were moderately but significantly shorter. Patients with type 1 diabetes showed fewer VDJ junction insertions and more deletions. The study found that naive, central memory and Treg TCRB repertoires appeared more similar in patients than in healthy donors.

Sorting that relied on CD45RO/CCR7/CD25/CD127/CD95/CD27 yielded CD4+ naive, central memory, regulatory and stem cell-like memory cells. Sequencing was carried out using naive CD4+ T cells from blood. This TCR was recovered from a man aged 18 to 30 with type 1 diabetes.

CDR3 coding DNA: TGTGCCAGCAGCTTAGTAGGGACTAGCGGGCATGAGACCCAGTACTTC. This translates into CASSLVGTSGHETQYF. The rearrangement uses TRBV7-9 and TRBJ2-5; 12 bases line up with TRBD2. CDR3 length: 16 amino acids. Germline V gene lookup returns CDR1 SEHNR and CDR2 FQNEAQ (reference sequence). V was pared by 1 base and J by 5 bases, with 5 bases of the junction left unmatched.